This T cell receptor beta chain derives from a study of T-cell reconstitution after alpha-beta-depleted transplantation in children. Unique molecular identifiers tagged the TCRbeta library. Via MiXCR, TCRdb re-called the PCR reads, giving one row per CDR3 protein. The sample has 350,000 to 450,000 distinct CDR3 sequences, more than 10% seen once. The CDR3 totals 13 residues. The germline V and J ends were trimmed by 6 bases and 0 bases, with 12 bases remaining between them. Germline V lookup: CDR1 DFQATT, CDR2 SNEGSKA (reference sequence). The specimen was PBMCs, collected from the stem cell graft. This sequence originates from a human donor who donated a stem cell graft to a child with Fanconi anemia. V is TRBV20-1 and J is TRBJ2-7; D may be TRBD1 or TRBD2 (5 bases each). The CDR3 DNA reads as TGCAGTGCCCCCCGGGGCAACTCCTACGAGCAGTACTTC. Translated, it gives CSAPRGNSYEQYF.